The source of this T cell receptor beta chain is a study of Graves' ophthalmopathy and Graves' hyperthyroidism. General observations from the study: Classification of ophthalmopathy versus stable hyperthyroidism by a 13-signature model yielded roughly 86% sensitivity and 65% to 83% specificity.

This clonotype was detected only a few times. Its antigen remains unknown. Germline CDR1 and CDR2: KGHSH and LQKENI. CDR3 length equals 14 residues. Trimming removed 6 bases from V and 6 bases from J, with 17 bases in between. TCR beta CDR3 regions were amplified from RNA transcripts. The library came from an HTBI-primed first-round RT-PCR and a second-round multiplex PCR. In TCRdb, the multiplex PCR reads were re-called with MiXCR into one record per CDR3 protein. The table lists fewer than 400,000 distinct CDR3 sequences, around 17% of them singletons. The V gene is TRBV18, the J gene TRBJ1-1; D may be TRBD1 (5 bases). Material: peripheral blood. The clonotype comes from a woman between 18 and 29 years old with Graves' ophthalmopathy. CDR3 region: CASSPWGAVAEAFF. DNA of the CDR3: TGTGCCAGCTCCCCTTGGGGCGCGGTCGCTGAAGCTTTCTTT.